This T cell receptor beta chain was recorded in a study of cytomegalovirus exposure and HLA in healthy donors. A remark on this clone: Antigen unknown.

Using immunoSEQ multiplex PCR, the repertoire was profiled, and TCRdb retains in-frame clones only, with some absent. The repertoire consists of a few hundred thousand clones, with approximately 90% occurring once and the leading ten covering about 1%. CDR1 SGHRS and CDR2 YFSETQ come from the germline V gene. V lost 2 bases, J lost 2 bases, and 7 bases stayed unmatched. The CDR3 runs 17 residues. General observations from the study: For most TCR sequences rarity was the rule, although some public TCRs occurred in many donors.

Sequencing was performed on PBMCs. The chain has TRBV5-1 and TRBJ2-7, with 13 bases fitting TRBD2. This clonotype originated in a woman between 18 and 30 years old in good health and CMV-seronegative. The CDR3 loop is CASSLGTSGTSTYEQYF. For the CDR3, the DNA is TGCGCCAGCAGCTTAGGGACTAGCGGGACCTCAACCTACGAGCAGTACTTC.